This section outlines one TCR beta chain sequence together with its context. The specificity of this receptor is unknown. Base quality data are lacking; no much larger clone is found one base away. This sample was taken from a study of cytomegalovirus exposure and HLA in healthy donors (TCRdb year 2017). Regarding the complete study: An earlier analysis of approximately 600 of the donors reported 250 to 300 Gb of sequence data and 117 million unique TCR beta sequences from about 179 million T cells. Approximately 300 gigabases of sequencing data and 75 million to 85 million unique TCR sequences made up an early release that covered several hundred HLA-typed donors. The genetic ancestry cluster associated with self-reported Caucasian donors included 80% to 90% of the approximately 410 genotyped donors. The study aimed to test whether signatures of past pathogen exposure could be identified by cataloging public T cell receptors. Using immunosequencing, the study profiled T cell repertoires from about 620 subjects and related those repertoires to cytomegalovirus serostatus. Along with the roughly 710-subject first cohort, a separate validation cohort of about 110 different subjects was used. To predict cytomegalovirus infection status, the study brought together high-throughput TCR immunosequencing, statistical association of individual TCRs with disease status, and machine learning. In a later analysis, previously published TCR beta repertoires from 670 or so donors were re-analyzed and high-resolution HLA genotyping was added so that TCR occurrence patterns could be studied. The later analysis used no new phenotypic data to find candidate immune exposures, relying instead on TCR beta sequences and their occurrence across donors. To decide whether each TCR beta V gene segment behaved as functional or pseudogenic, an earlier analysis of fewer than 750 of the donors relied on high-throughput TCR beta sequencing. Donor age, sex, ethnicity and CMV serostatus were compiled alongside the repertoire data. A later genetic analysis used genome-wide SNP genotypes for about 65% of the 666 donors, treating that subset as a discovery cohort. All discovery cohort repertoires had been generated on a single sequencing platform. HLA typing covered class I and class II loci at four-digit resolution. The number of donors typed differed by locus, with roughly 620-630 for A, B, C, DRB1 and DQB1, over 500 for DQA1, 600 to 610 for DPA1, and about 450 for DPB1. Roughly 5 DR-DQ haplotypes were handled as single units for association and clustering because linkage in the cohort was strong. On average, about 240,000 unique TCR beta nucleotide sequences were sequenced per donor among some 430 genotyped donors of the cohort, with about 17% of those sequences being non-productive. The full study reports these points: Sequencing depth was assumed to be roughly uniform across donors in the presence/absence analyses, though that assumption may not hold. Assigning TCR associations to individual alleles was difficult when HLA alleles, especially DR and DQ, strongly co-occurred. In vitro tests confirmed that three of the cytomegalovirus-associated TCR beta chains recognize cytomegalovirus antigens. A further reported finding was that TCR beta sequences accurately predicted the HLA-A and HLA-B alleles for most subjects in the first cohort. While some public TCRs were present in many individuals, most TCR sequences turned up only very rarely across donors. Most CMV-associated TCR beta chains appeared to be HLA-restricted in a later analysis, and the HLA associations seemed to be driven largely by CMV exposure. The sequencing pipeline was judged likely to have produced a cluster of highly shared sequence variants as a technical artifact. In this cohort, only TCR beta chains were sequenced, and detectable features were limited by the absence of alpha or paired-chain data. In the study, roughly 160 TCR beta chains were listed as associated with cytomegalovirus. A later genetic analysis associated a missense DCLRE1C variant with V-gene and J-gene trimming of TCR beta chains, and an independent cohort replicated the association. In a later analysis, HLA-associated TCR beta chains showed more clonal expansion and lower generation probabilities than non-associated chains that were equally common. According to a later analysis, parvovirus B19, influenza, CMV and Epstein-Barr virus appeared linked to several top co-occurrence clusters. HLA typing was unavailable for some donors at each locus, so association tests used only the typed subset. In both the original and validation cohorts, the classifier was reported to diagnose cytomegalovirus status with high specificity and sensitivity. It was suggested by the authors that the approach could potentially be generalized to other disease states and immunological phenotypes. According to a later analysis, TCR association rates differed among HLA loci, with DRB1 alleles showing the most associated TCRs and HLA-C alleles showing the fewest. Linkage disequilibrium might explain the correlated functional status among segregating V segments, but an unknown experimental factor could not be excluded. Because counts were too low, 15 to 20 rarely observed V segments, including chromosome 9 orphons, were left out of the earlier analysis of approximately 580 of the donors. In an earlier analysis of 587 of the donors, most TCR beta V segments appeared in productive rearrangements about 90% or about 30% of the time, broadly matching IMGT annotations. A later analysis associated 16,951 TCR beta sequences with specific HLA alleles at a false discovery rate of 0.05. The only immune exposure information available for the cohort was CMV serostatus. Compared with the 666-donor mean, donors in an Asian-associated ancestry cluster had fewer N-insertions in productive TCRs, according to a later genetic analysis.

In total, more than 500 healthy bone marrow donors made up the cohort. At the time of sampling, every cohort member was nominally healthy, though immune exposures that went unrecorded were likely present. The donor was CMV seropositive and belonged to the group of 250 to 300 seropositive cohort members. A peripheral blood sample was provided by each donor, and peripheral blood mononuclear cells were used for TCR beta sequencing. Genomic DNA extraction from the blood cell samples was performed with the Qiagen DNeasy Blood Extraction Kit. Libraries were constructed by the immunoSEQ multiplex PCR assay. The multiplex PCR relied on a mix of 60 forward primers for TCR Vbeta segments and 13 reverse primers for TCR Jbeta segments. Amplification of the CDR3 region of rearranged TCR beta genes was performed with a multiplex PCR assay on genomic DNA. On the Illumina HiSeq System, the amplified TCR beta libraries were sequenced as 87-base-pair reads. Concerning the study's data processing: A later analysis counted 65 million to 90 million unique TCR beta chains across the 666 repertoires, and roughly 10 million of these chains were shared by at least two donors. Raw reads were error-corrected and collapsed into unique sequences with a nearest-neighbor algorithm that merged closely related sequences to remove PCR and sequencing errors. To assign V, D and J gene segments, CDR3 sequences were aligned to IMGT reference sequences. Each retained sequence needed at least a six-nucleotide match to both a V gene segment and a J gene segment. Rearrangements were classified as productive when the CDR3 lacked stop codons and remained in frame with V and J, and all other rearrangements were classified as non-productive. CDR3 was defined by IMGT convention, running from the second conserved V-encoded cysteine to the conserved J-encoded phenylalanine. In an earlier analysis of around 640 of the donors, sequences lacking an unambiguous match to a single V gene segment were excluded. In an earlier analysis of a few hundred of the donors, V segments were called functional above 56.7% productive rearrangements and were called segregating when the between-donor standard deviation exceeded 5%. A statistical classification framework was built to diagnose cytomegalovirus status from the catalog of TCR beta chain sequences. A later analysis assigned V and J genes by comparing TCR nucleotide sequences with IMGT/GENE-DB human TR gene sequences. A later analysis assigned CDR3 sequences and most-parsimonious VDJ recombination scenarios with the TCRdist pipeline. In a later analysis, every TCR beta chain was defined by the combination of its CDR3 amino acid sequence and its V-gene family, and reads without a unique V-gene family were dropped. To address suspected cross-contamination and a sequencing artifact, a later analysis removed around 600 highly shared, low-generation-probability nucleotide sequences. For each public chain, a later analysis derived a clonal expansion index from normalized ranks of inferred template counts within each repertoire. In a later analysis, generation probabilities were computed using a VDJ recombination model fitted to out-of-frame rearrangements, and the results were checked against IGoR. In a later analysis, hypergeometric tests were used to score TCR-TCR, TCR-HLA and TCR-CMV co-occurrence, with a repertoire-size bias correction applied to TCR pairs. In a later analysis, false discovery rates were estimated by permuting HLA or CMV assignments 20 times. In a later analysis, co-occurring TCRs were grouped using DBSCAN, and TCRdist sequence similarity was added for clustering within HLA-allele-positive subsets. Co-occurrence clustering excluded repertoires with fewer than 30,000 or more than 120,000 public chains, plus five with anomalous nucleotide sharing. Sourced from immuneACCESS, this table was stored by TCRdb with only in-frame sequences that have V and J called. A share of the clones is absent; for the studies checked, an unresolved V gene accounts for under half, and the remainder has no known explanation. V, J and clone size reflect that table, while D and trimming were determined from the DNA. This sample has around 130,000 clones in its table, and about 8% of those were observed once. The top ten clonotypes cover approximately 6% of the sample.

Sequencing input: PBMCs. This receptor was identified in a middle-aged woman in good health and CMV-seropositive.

The nucleotide sequence is given as TGTGCCAGCAGCTACAGGACAGGGAATACGAATGAGCAGTTCTTC. Its translation reads: CASSYRTGNTNEQFF. Rearrangement joined TRBV5-4 to TRBJ2-1; the central 8 bases match TRBD1. The CDR3 runs 15 residues from the cysteine to the phenylalanine. The DNA shown is the 45-base CDR3, in frame from base 1. V ends up 3 bases short and J 7 bases short, with an unmatched junction base count of 9. The CDR1 and CDR2 encoded by the germline V gene (reference sequence) are SGHNT and YYREEE.